This TCR beta chain is drawn from a study of Ad26.COV2.S vaccination and SARS-CoV-2 variants. On the study more broadly: Enrolled in COV1001, the donor was in the Ad26.COV2.S trial arm, which received the vaccine. Ad26.COV2.S shots went into the muscle once or twice, 56 days apart. General study findings and limits: Reportedly, after vaccination the spike-specific CD8+ and CD4+ T cell responses displayed substantial breadth.

The germline gives CDR1 MNHEY, CDR2 SMNVEV (reference sequence). V was cut by 4 bases and J by 4 bases, with 5 bases left in between. The CDR3 contains 12 residues. The treatment here: around 19 received Ad26.COV2.S at low or high dose, single or two shots; 5 received placebo; per-sample allocation not given. After the first vaccine or placebo injection, samples were drawn on day 63. The donor's status was that of an adult aged 18-55 years in Boston. A note on this clone: The antigen remains undetermined.

Clones were read by immunoSEQ multiplex PCR, and TCRdb kept only the in-frame ones, dropping some. Here the sample spans about 410,000 clones, about 88% being singletons. This chain uses TRBV27 with TRBJ1-5; D gene uncertain. The sequence was obtained from a person between 18 and 59 years old who received the Ad26.COV2.S COVID-19 vaccine or a placebo. Sequencing used peripheral blood, obtained in a trial of Ad26.COV2.S vaccine versus placebo. The CDR3 loop reads CASSWGNQPQHF. As DNA, the CDR3 is TGTGCCAGCAGTTGGGGAAATCAGCCCCAGCATTTT.